This T cell receptor (beta chain) was captured by sequencing in a study of graft-versus-host responses after intestinal transplantation. As for the study in general: Isolated intestinal, liver-intestinal, or multivisceral transplants had been given to the recipients. Every transplant recipient was induced with anti-thymocyte globulin, then maintained on tacrolimus and steroids for approximately three years.

CDR3 length: 16 residues. Germline-derived CDR1 and CDR2 are MNHEY and SVGAGI. Deletions cut 2 bases from V and 0 bases from J, with 13 bases between. As for this clone: The antigen remains unidentified.

TCRdb's table, derived via immunoSEQ multiplex PCR, lists solely in-frame clones and lacks some. This repertoire shows fewer than 85,000 clones, over 75% found once; its top ten account for 0.39%. Whole-study results and caveats: Within allografts, high graft-versus-host to host-versus-graft clonal ratios were seen among patients with graft-donor T cell macrochimerism. The marrow of recipients harbored GvH clones, and ileum or blood showed some of them first.

The sequence was obtained from a human donor who was the organ donor for an intestinal transplant. The material was unstimulated CD4+ T cells sorted from spleen or lymph node cells, obtained before transplant. J is TRBJ1-1 and V is TRBV6-5; possibly TRBD1 for D (6 bases). CDR3: CASSYGGGALNTEAFF. CDR3 coding DNA: TGTGCCAGCAGTTACGGGGGGGGCGCGCTGAACACTGAAGCTTTCTTT.